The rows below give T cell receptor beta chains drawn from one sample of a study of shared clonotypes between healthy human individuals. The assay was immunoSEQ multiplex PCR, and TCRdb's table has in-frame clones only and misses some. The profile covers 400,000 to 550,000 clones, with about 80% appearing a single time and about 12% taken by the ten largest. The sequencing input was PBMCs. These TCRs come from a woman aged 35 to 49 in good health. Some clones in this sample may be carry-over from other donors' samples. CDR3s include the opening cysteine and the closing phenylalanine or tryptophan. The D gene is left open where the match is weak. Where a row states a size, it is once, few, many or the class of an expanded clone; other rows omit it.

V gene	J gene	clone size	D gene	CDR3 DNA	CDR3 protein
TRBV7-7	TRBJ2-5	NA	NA	TGTGCTAGCAGCCCGGAGCCCGGGAGCCAAGAGACCCAGTACTTC	CASSPEPGSQETQYF
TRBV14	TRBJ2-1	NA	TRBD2	TGTGCCAGCAGCCAGTCCGAAGGACTAGCGTCCTACAATGAGCAGTTCTTC	CASSQSEGLASYNEQFF
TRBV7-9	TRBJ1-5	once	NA	TGTGCCAGCAGCTTAGCGGAGGATCAGCCCCAGCATTTT	CASSLAEDQPQHF
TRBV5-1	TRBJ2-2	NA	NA	TGCGCCAGCAGTTCCCGGGAAGACGGCACCGGGGAGCTGTTTTTT	CASSSREDGTGELFF
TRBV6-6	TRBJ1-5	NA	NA	TGTGCCAGCAGTTACGGGGGGGAGAGCAATCAGCCCCAGCATTTT	CASSYGGESNQPQHF
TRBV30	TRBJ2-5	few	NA	TGTGCCTGGAGTCCAGGGGCCCAAGAGACCCAGTACTTC	CAWSPGAQETQYF
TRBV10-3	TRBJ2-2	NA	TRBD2	TGTGCCATCAGTGAGGCTATCGGGGGGATGAACACCGGGGAGCTGTTTTTT	CAISEAIGGMNTGELFF
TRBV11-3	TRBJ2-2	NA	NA	TGTGCCAGCAGCTTAGGAGGCACCGGGGAGCTGTTTTTT	CASSLGGTGELFF
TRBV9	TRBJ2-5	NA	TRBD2	TGTGCCAGCAGCGGGTCTAGCGGGAACGTCCAAGAGACCCAGTACTTC	CASSGSSGNVQETQYF
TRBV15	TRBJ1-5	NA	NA	TGTGCCACCAGCAGAGATATCGATTATAGCAATCAGCCCCAGCATTTT	CATSRDIDYSNQPQHF
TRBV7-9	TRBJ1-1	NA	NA	TGTGCCAGCAGCTTGGGGCCAGGGACTACTGAAGCTTTCTTT	CASSLGPGTTEAFF
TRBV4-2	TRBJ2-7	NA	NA	TGTGCCAGCAGCCAAGAACGCCCACTCCGAGGCGACGAGCAGTACTTC	CASSQERPLRGDEQYF
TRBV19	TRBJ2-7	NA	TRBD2	TGTGCCAGTAGTAGGGGGACTAGCGGGCCCTACGAGCAGTACTTC	CASSRGTSGPYEQYF
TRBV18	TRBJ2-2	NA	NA	TGTGCCAGCTCACCATATCGCCAGGGGAACACCGGGGAGCTGTTTTTT	CASSPYRQGNTGELFF
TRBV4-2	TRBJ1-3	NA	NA	TGTGCCAGCAGCCAGGACAACGGGCATGGAAACACCATATATTTT	CASSQDNGHGNTIYF
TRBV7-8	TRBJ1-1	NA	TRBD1	TGTGCCAGCAGCGAAAACAGGGGGCGGAGAGACGGTGAAGCTTTCTTT	CASSENRGRRDGEAFF
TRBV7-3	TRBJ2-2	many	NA	TGTGCCAGCAGCTTAATGGCTAGCGTTAACACCGGGGAGCTGTTTTTT	CASSLMASVNTGELFF
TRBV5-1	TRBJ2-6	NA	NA	TGCGCCAGCAGCTTGTCCTCATACGCCGCTTACTCTGGGGCCAACGTCCTGACTTTC	CASSLSSYAAYSGANVLTF
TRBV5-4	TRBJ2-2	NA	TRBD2	TGTGCCAGCAGCCCGACTAGCGGGGTAGCCGGGGAGCTGTTTTTT	CASSPTSGVAGELFF
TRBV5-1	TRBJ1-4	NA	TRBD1	TGCGCCAGCAGCATGGCACAGGGGGCTAATGAAAAACTGTTTTTT	CASSMAQGANEKLFF
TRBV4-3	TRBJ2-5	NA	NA	TGCGCCAGCAGGCGGGCGGGGCAAGAGACCCAGTACTTC	CASRRAGQETQYF
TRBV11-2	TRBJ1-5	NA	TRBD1	TGTGCCAGCAGCTTAGTCCAGGGACAGGCTAATCAGCCCCAGCATTTT	CASSLVQGQANQPQHF